What follows are 29 T cell receptor beta chains derived from one specimen sequenced in a study of radiotherapy plus CTLA-4 blockade in lung cancer. This table comes from immunoSEQ multiplex PCR, and its TCRdb copy is limited to in-frame clones, with some not included. Of around 82,000 clones in the sample, about 80% were seen once. This sample comprised peripheral blood, obtained from a patient treated with radiotherapy plus ipilimumab. These receptors came from a human donor with non-small cell lung cancer who had stable disease on radiotherapy plus ipilimumab.

This chain joins TRBV28 and TRBJ1-3; the D gene is possibly TRBD1 (5 bases). CDR1 and CDR2 from the germline V gene are MDHEN and SYDVKM. This CDR3 has 15 residues. Trimming took 4 bases from V and 4 from J, leaving 14 bases between them. CDR3 nucleotide sequence: TGTGCCAGCAGTTCGGCTGCCTGGACAGGAAACACCATATATTTT. Translating it yields CASSSAAWTGNTIYF. The variable domain in full, with the rest retrieved from reference TRBV28 and TRBJ1-3, is DVKVTQSSRYLVKRTGEKVFLECVQDMDHENMFWYRQDPGLGLRLIYFSYDVKMKEKGDIPEGYSVSREKKERFSLILESASTNQTSMYLCASSSAAWTGNTIYFGEGSWLTVV.

The CDR3 is CASSQDPNTGELFF. CDR3 bases: TGTGCCAGCAGTCAGGACCCGAACACCGGGGAGCTGTTTTTT. The rearrangement joins TRBV28 to TRBJ2-2; D ambiguous. Germline lookup yields CDR1 MDHEN and CDR2 SYDVKM. V was shortened by 5 bases and J by 0 bases, with 7 bases between the two germline ends. There are 14 residues in the CDR3.

V usage is TRBV19 and J usage is TRBJ1-4, with 7 positions matching TRBD1. From germline, CDR1 is LNHDA and CDR2 SQIVND (reference sequence). This CDR3 comprises 15 residues. Germline trimming cut 6 bases from V and 5 bases from J; bases unmatched to any gene: 9. The CDR3: CASSSQGWSNEKLFF. In DNA form, the CDR3 reads TGTGCCAGTAGCTCACAGGGGTGGAGCAATGAAAAACTGTTTTTT.

The chain carries TRBV9 and TRBJ2-7, with TRBD2 identical over 11 bases. This CDR3 spans 16 amino acids. The germline V gene encodes CDR1 SGDLS and CDR2 YYNGEE. Trimming at V came to 4 bases and at J to 4 bases, leaving 10 bases not matched to a gene. The CDR3, as DNA: TGTGCCAGCAGCTTCCGAGGGACTAGCGGTCCTTACGAGCAGTACTTC. Translating gives CASSFRGTSGPYEQYF.

This sequence joins TRBV18 and TRBJ1-1; D not resolved. The CDR3 has 13 residues. Deletions cut 2 bases from V and 6 bases from J, with 10 bases between. Germline V gives CDR1 KGHSH, CDR2 LQKENI. DNA of the CDR3: TGTGCCAGCTCACCATTGGGCAGGCCTGAAGCTTTCTTT. This gives the protein CASSPLGRPEAFF.

This CDR3 reads CASSVDRDYGYTF. Written as DNA, the CDR3 is TGTGCCAGCAGCGTCGACAGGGACTATGGCTACACCTTC. The chain combines TRBV9 with TRBJ1-2, with 7 nucleotides matching TRBD1. V was clipped by 2 bases and J by 3 bases; unmatched bases: 1. CDR1 is SGDLS and CDR2 is YYNGEE in the germline V gene. The CDR3 is made up of 13 amino acids.

This chain joins TRBV5-1 and TRBJ2-3; D ambiguous. Germline lookup yields CDR1 SGHRS and CDR2 YFSETQ. Trimming removed 7 bases from V and 4 bases from J, with 10 bases in between. This CDR3 region has 12 residues. CDR3 amino acids: CASSKFADTQYF. The DNA of the CDR3 is TGCGCCAGCTCCAAATTCGCAGATACGCAGTATTTT. Based on the CDR3 plus reference TRBV5-1 and TRBJ2-3, the full variable domain is KAGVTQTPRYLIKTRGQQVTLSCSPISGHRSVSWYQQTPGQGLQFLFEYFSETQRNKGNFPGRFSGRQFSNSRSEMNVSTLELGDSALYLCASSKFADTQYFGPGTRLTVL.

This sequence joins TRBV18 and TRBJ2-7, with TRBD1 identical over 7 bases. V gave up 6 bases and J gave up 3 bases; unmatched junction bases: 11. There are 15 residues in the CDR3. Germline CDR1 and CDR2: KGHSH and LQKENI. As DNA, the CDR3 is TGTGCCAGCTCTCTTAGAGGGACAGCAATCTACGAGCAGTACTTC. Its protein is CASSLRGTAIYEQYF.

The rearrangement uses TRBV5-6 and TRBJ2-7; 8 positions agree with TRBD1. This CDR3 is 16 amino acids long. V was pared by 3 bases and J by 6 bases, with 14 bases of the junction left unmatched. CDR1 is SGHDT and CDR2 is YYEEEE in the germline V gene. CDR3 nucleotide sequence: TGTGCCAGCAGCTCTAACGGACAGGGCGGGGATGTCGAGCAGTACTTC. As protein: CASSSNGQGGDVEQYF. The full variable domain, rest sourced from reference TRBV5-6 and TRBJ2-7, is DAGVTQSPTHLIKTRGQQVTLRCSPKSGHDTVSWYQQALGQGPQFIFQYYEEEERQRGNFPDRFSGHQFPNYSSELNVNALLLGDSALYLCASSSNGQGGDVEQYFGPGTRLTVT.

The V gene is TRBV28, the J gene TRBJ1-2; 7 bases fit TRBD1. The J segment lost 8 bases and the V segment lost 1 base, leaving 10 bases of the junction unmatched. The V gene's germline CDR1 is MDHEN and CDR2 SYDVKM. The CDR3 has 15 residues. The CDR3 protein is CASSLSGRGAVGYTF. The CDR3 DNA reads as TGTGCCAGCAGTTTATCTGGCAGGGGGGCCGTCGGCTACACCTTC.

The chain employs TRBV7-3 and TRBJ1-6, with D unresolved. The CDR3 sequence is 17 residues long. Per the germline V gene, CDR1 is SGHTA and CDR2 is FQGTGA. The V gene lost 4 bases and the J gene lost 0 bases, with 13 bases spanning the gap. The CDR3 spells CASSSPHRSSYNSPLHF. DNA of the CDR3: TGTGCCAGCAGCTCCCCCCACCGGAGCTCCTATAATTCACCCCTCCACTTT.

The V call is TRBV28, the J call TRBJ2-7; 12 bases match TRBD2. The CDR3 length is 18 residues. Per the germline V gene, CDR1 is MDHEN and CDR2 is SYDVKM. Germline trimming cut 7 bases from V and 2 bases from J; bases unmatched to any gene: 15. The CDR3 DNA follows: TGTGCCAGCAAGGTTGGTTTGGCTAGCGGGAGGGCCACCTACGAGCAGTACTTC. It encodes CASKVGLASGRATYEQYF.

J is TRBJ1-6 and V is TRBV30, with TRBD1 as a possible D gene (6 bases). Looked up from germline, CDR1 is GTSNPN and CDR2 is SVGIG (reference sequence). Deletions cut 1 base from V and 6 bases from J, with 7 bases between. This CDR3 is built from 13 residues. The CDR3 sequence: CAWSAGANSPLHF. The DNA of the CDR3 is TGTGCCTGGAGTGCGGGGGCTAATTCACCCCTCCACTTT.

This clone was seen a handful of times. The chain uses TRBV30 and TRBJ1-2; tentative D call: TRBD1 (5 bases). Germline loops: CDR1 GTSNPN, CDR2 SVGIG (reference sequence). The CDR3 has 11 amino acids. V lost 3 bases to trimming and J lost 6 bases, with 8 bases between them. Written as DNA, the CDR3 is TGTGCCTGGAGCGCAGGGCATGGCTACACCTTC. Protein: CAWSAGHGYTF.

This clone was counted between two and nine times. The rearrangement links TRBV6-1 to TRBJ1-6; 7 bases map to TRBD1. In germline, CDR1 is MNHNS, CDR2 SASEGT. The CDR3 has 12 residues. Losses at the gene ends were 11 bases for V and 8 bases for J; bases not matched to a gene: 6. CDR3 residues: CAAQQGDSPLHF. The DNA of the CDR3 is TGTGCCGCTCAGCAGGGGGATTCACCCCTCCACTTT.

This sequence joins TRBV18 and TRBJ1-1; the match to TRBD1 covers 7 bases. This CDR3 is 14 amino acids long. Germline CDR1 and CDR2: KGHSH and LQKENI. Trimming took 2 bases from V and 3 from J; bases not matched to a gene: 3. CDR3 coding DNA: TGTGCCAGCTCACCAGACAGGGATTACACTGAAGCTTTCTTT. It codes for CASSPDRDYTEAFF. Variable domain in full (rest from reference TRBV18 and TRBJ1-1): NAGVMQNPRHLVRRRGQEARLRCSPMKGHSHVYWYRQLPEEGLKFMVYLQKENIIDESGMPKERFSAEFPKEGPSILRIQQVVRGDSAAYFCASSPDRDYTEAFFGQGTRLTVV.

Turning to this clone: One end of the junction fails to match germline, which may point to a read error. V usage is TRBV7-8 and J usage is TRBJ2-3, with D possibly TRBD2 on 6 matching bases. This CDR3 comprises 17 residues. CDR1 and CDR2 from the germline V gene are SGHVS and FQNEAQ. In nucleotides, the CDR3 is TGTGCCAGCAGCTCACTACCGGGGGTGGATCCCACAAATACGCAGTATTTT. Its protein product is CASSSLPGVDPTNTQYF.

The rearrangement links TRBV7-6 to TRBJ2-5, with 7 bases aligning to TRBD1. The CDR3 consists of 15 residues. CDR1 is SGHVS, CDR2 FNYEAQ, per germline. Germline trimming cut 1 base from V and 5 bases from J; bases unmatched to any gene: 7. The CDR3 coding sequence is TGTGCCAGCAGCTTAGGGGTAGGGGGCTCCGAGACCCAGTACTTC. Its translation: CASSLGVGGSETQYF.

The genes are TRBV11-3 and TRBJ2-7; the D is unclear. Germline V gene lookup returns CDR1 SGHNT and CDR2 YENEEA. The CDR3 length is 11 residues. Trimming took 0 bases from V and 10 from J, leaving 7 bases between them. In DNA, the CDR3 is TGTGCCAGCAGCTTAGACGAACCCCAGTACTTC. It specifies CASSLDEPQYF.

The chain uses TRBV19 and TRBJ2-3; 12 bases map to TRBD2. Unmatched junction bases numbered 5, after V lost 3 bases and J lost 4 bases. Germline lookup yields CDR1 LNHDA and CDR2 SQIVND (reference sequence). CDR3 length: 16 amino acids. CDR3 coding DNA: TGTGCCAGTAGTATTCCTAGCGGGGGGGCCCCAGATACGCAGTATTTT. Protein sequence: CASSIPSGGAPDTQYF.

CDR3 residues: CASSIGGGSYEQYF. In DNA, the CDR3 is TGTGCCAGTAGTATAGGGGGAGGCTCCTACGAGCAGTACTTC. The V and J genes are TRBV19 and TRBJ2-7; TRBD2 might be the D (6 bases). Germline CDR1 and CDR2: LNHDA and SQIVND (reference sequence). The CDR3 contains 14 residues. Trimming left V 1 base short and J 0 bases short, with 7 bases between. Variable domain in full (rest from reference TRBV19 and TRBJ2-7): DGGITQSPKYLFRKEGQNVTLSCEQNLNHDAMYWYRQDPGQGLRLIYYSQIVNDFQKGDIAEGYSVSREKKESFPLTVTSAQKNPTAFYLCASSIGGGSYEQYFGPGTRLTVT.

The chain links TRBV6-6 to TRBJ2-1; possibly TRBD2 for D (6 bases). Germline loops: CDR1 MNHNY, CDR2 SVGAGI (reference sequence). This CDR3 spans 16 amino acids. The germline V and J ends were trimmed by 2 bases and 2 bases, with 13 bases remaining between them. As DNA, the CDR3 is TGTGCCAGCAGTTACCCAAGTTCGGGGGCCTACAATGAGCAGTTCTTC. Amino acids: CASSYPSSGAYNEQFF.

The J gene is TRBJ2-1, the V gene TRBV9; perhaps D is TRBD1 or TRBD2 (5 bases each). With 0 bases removed from V and 12 bases from J, the gap between germline ends came to 13 bases. Looked up from germline, CDR1 is SGDLS and CDR2 is YYNGEE. This CDR3 contains 13 residues. The CDR3 region is CASSVEGVEVQFF. In DNA form, the CDR3 reads TGTGCCAGCAGCGTAGAAGGGGTGGAGGTGCAGTTCTTC.

V gene TRBV7-2 combines with J gene TRBJ1-6; tentative D call: TRBD1 (5 bases). The CDR3 spans 16 residues. V was pared by 8 bases and J by 0 bases, with 14 bases between. Germline assignment: CDR1 SGHTA and CDR2 FQGNSA. This CDR3 reads CASRGVDSSYNSPLHF. CDR3 nucleotides: TGTGCCAGCCGCGGAGTCGACAGCTCCTATAATTCACCCCTCCACTTT.

J is TRBJ2-1 and V is TRBV5-1, with 8 bases fitting TRBD2. This CDR3 is built from 15 residues. V lost 2 bases and J lost 2; bases outside the gene matches: 3. The germline V gene encodes CDR1 SGHRS and CDR2 YFSETQ. The CDR3 nucleotides are TGCGCCAGCAGCTTAACACTAGCGGCCTACAATGAGCAGTTCTTC. This gives the protein CASSLTLAAYNEQFF.

This clone was observed once. The gene calls are TRBV9 and TRBJ2-1; D uncertain. Trimming left V 0 bases short and J 2 bases short, with 9 bases between. The CDR3 totals 15 residues. CDR1 and CDR2 from the germline V gene are SGDLS and YYNGEE. The CDR3 loop is CASSVGSIAYNEQFF. CDR3 sequence (DNA): TGTGCCAGCAGCGTAGGCTCGATAGCCTACAATGAGCAGTTCTTC.

V gene TRBV11-2 combines with J gene TRBJ2-2; possibly TRBD1 or TRBD2 for D (5 bases each). Germline V gene lookup returns CDR1 SGHAT and CDR2 FQNNGV. The CDR3 spans 13 residues. The V end lost 1 base, the J end lost 5 bases, and 5 bases lay between the germline ends. DNA of the CDR3: TGTGCCAGCAGCTTAGGGGGGACCGGGGAGCTGTTTTTT. Residues: CASSLGGTGELFF.

This clone appeared once. CDR3 region: CASSLIASGSPGEQYF. CDR3 sequence (DNA): TGTGCCAGCAGCTTGATCGCTAGCGGGAGCCCAGGCGAGCAGTACTTC. This chain joins TRBV7-6 and TRBJ2-5; the match to TRBD2 covers 10 bases. With the DNA end fitting TRBJ2-7 better, the J assignment may be wrong. The germline V gene encodes CDR1 SGHVS and CDR2 FNYEAQ. The CDR3 sequence is 16 residues long.

The gene calls are TRBV5-5 and TRBJ1-5, with a weak D call TRBD1 (5 bases). This CDR3 is 16 amino acids long. In germline, CDR1 is SGHKS, CDR2 YYEKEE (reference sequence). The V end lost 4 bases, the J end lost 2 bases, and 16 bases lay between the germline ends. CDR3 amino acids: CASSTVGGRGNQPQHF. CDR3 in DNA: TGTGCCAGCAGCACCGTCGGGGGTAGAGGCAATCAGCCCCAGCATTTT.